In its sample, the clone carrying this TCR beta chain was seen a few times. Its matching antigen is unknown. Researchers used 5'RACE with constant-segment primers to make TCR alpha and TCR beta cDNA libraries that carry sample barcodes and UMIs. TCRdb called the 5' RACE reads again in MiXCR, with one record for every CDR3 protein. The sample shows around 250,000 distinct CDR3 sequences, about 16% of them seen only once. The sample belongs to a study of T-cell memory formation after mild COVID-19. Study results and caveats: Of the contracting clones, CD4+ ones lay mainly in CM and EM, and CD8+ ones in EMRA. Cross-reactive memory seemingly joined, as some responding clones were found in pre-infection memory. Second-wave clones with a day 37 peak had unconfirmed SARS-CoV-2 specificity.

Germline CDR1 is LGHDT and CDR2 is YNNKEL (reference sequence). The CDR3 extends over 14 amino acids. Trimming removed 4 bases from V and 1 base from J, with 11 bases in between. The sequence was collected from an adult woman who had mild COVID-19 (a few samples of this study predate the infection). Cell type and time point are not known. Sequenced: PBMCs or a T cell subset sorted from them (not recorded which). The chain is built from TRBV3-1 and TRBJ2-7; D may be TRBD1 (6 bases). The chain's CDR3 is CASSPRTDSYEQYF. CDR3 DNA: TGTGCCAGCAGCCCACGGACAGATTCCTACGAGCAGTACTTC.